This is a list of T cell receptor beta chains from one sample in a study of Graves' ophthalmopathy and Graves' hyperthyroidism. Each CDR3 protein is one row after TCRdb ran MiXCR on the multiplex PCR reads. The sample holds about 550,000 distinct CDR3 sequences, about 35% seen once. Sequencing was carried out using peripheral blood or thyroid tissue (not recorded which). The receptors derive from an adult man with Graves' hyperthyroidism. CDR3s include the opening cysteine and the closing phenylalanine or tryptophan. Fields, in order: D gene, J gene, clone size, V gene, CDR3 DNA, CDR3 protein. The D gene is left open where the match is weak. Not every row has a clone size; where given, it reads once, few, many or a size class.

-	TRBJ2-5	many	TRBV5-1	TGCGCCAGCCGGGGCCAAGAGACCCAGTACTTC	CASRGQETQYF
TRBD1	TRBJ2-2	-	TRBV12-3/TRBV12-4	TGTGCCAGCAGTTTAATTAGTCGGCCAGGGGGCTCCGGGGAGCTGTTTTTT	CASSLISRPGGSGELFF
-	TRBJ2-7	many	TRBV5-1	TGCGCCAGCAGCTTGGTGGCAGGGCTCGAGCAGTACTTC	CASSLVAGLEQYF
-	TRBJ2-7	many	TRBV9	TGTGCCAGCAGCGTAGATCAGGTTGCGGGCTCCTACGAGCAGTACTTC	CASSVDQVAGSYEQYF
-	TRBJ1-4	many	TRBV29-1	TGCAGCGTTGACGGGGGTGAGACTAATGAAAAACTGTTTTTT	CSVDGGETNEKLFF
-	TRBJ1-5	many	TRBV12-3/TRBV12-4	TGTGCCAGCAGTTTAGCCGGCGGGAGGTCGCAGCCCCAGCATTTT	CASSLAGGRSQPQHF
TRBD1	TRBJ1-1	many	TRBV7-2	TGTGCCAGCAGCACCTCATACAGGGGAAGTGACACTGAAGCTTTCTTT	CASSTSYRGSDTEAFF
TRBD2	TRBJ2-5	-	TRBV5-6	TGCGCCAGCAGCCAATCTAGCGGGATTGGCGAGACCCAGTACTTC	CASSQSSGIGETQYF
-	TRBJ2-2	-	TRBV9	TGTGCCAGCAGCGTAGCTCCCGAGGGTTCGGTGAGGTCCACCGGGGAGCTGTTTTTT	CASSVAPEGSVRSTGELFF
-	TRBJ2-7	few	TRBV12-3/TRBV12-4	TGTGCCAGCAGTTTAGGCTACAGGAGGGATAACTACGAGCAGTACTTC	CASSLGYRRDNYEQYF
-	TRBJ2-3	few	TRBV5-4	TGTGCCAGCAGCCAAGGTGCTGACAGGACAACCACAGATACGCAGTATTTT	CASSQGADRTTTDTQYF
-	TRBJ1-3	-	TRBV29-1	TGCAGCGTGCCGGCCGGGGCCCGGGAAGAGACCATATATTTT	CSVPAGAREETIYF
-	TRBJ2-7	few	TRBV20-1	TGCAGTGCTAGCGGGAGATACTCCTACAATGAGCAGTACTTC	CSASGRYSYNEQYF
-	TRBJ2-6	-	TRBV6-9	TGTGCCAGCAGTTATGAGGGAACTGGGGCCAACGTCCTGACTTTC	CASSYEGTGANVLTF